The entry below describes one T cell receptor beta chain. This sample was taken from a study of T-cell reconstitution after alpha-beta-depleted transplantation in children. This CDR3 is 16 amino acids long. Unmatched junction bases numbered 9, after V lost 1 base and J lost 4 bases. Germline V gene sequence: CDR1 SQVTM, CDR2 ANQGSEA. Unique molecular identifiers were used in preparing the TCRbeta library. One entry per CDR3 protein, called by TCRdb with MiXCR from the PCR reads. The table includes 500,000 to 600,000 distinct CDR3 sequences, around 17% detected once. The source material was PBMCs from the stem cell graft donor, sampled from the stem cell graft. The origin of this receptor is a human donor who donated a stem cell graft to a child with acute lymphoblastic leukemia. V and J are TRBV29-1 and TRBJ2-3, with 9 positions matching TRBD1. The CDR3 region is CSVEGSGTGLADTQYF. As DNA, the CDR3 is TGCAGCGTTGAAGGCTCCGGGACAGGGCTCGCAGATACGCAGTATTTT.